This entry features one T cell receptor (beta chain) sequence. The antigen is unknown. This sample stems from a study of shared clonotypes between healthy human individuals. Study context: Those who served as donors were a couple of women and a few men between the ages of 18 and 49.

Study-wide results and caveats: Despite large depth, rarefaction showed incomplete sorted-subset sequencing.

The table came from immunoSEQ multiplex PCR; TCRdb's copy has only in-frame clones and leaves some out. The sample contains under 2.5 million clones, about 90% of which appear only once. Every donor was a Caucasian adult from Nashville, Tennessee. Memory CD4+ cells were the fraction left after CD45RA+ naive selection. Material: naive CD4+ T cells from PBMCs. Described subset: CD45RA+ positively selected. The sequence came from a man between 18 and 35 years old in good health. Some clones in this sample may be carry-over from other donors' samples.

Here the CDR3 reads CASSLLPGLDEFF. CDR3 bases: TGTGCCAGCAGCTTACTCCCGGGACTAGACGAGTTCTTC. This sequence joins TRBV7-3 and TRBJ2-1; TRBD2 matches 8 bases. The CDR3 totals 13 residues. The germline V gene has CDR1 SGHTA and CDR2 FQGTGA. V lost 2 bases, J lost 14 bases, and 8 bases stayed unmatched.